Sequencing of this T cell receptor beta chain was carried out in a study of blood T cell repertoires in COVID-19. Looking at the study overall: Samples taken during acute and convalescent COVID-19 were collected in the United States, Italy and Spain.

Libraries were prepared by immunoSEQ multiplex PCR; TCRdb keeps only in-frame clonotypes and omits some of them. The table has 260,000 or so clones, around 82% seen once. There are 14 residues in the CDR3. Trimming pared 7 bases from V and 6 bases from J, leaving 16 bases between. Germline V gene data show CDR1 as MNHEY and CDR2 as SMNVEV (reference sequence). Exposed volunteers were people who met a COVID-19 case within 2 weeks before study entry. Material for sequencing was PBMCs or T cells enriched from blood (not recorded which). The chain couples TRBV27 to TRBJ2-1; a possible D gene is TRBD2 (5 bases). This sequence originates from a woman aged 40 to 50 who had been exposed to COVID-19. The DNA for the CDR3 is TGTGCCAGCAAAGACCCCAGGACTGCCAATGAGCAGTTCTTC. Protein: CASKDPRTANEQFF.